The 27 T cell receptor beta chains below were found in one sample sequenced in a study of neurological immune-mediated disorders. MiXCR was run by TCRdb on the 5' RACE reads, yielding one entry per CDR3 protein. Among 11,000 to 15,000 distinct CDR3 sequences listed, around 14% were seen once. Material: CD8+ T cells from blood. The receptor set was obtained from a female donor with HTLV-1-associated myelopathy (HAM/TSP).

This clonotype has at least ten counts. The chain has TRBV3-1 and TRBJ1-1; D gene ambiguous. Germline V gene data show CDR1 as LGHDT and CDR2 as YNNKEL (reference sequence). Between the trimmed V and J ends, which lost 7 bases and 6 bases, there was a span of 12 bases. The CDR3 has 12 residues. Here the CDR3 reads CASTADGAEAFF. For the CDR3, the DNA is TGTGCCAGCACCGCGGACGGGGCTGAAGCTTTCTTT.

This clonotype was counted many times. J is TRBJ2-1 and V is TRBV7-6; D is perhaps TRBD1 (5 bases). This CDR3 has 14 amino acids. With 0 bases removed from V and 3 bases from J, the gap between germline ends came to 6 bases. Germline assignment: CDR1 SGHVS and CDR2 FNYEAQ. The CDR3 sequence is CASSLADSYNEQFF. The CDR3 nucleotides are TGTGCCAGCAGCTTAGCCGACAGCTACAATGAGCAGTTCTTC.

This clonotype occurred many times. The chain recombines TRBV18 with TRBJ2-4, with D perhaps given as TRBD1 or TRBD2 (5 bases each). CDR1 is KGHSH and CDR2 is LQKENI in the germline V gene. The CDR3 runs to 17 residues. V shed 4 bases and J shed 0 bases, with 16 bases lying between them. The CDR3 loop reads CASSLSGTAIAKNIQYF. In DNA, the CDR3 is TGTGCCAGCTCACTCTCCGGGACGGCGATAGCCAAAAACATTCAGTACTTC.

Many counts were recorded for this clonotype. The CDR3 DNA follows: TGTGCCAGCAGACCCACCCGGGAGTTCTACAATGAGCAGTTCTTC. Amino acids: CASRPTREFYNEQFF. J is TRBJ2-1 and V is TRBV27; possibly TRBD2 for D (6 bases). The germline V gene encodes CDR1 MNHEY and CDR2 SMNVEV (reference sequence). Trimming took 6 bases from V and 3 from J, leaving 15 bases between them. CDR3 size: 15 residues.

For this clonotype: At one boundary the junction diverges from the germline segment, which might be a read error. The DNA of the CDR3 is TGTGCCAGCAGCATGGTTAGGGAAGTAGGGGAGACCAAGTACTTC. This translates into CASSMVREVGETKYF. The chain links TRBV11-2 to TRBJ2-5; D tentatively fits TRBD1 or TRBD2 (5 bases each). This CDR3 has 15 residues. Germline CDR1 SGHAT, CDR2 FQNNGV.

As DNA, the CDR3 is TGCAGTGCTAGGGTGCCGGGACAGGGAGGAGAGACCCAGTACTTC. It specifies CSARVPGQGGETQYF. The rearrangement uses TRBV20-1 and TRBJ2-5; 9 bases match TRBD1. Per germline, CDR1 DFQATT and CDR2 SNEGSKA (reference sequence). This CDR3 spans 15 amino acids. Losses at the gene ends were 3 bases for V and 4 bases for J; bases not matched to a gene: 9.

This clonotype appeared many times. DNA for the CDR3: TGTGCCAGCAGCTCGCCATTCCCCACCGGGACCCTCTACAATGAGCAGTTCTTC. Protein product: CASSSPFPTGTLYNEQFF. The V call is TRBV11-2, the J call TRBJ2-1; D may match TRBD1 or TRBD2 (5 bases each). Between the trimmed V and J ends, which lost 4 bases and 3 bases, there was a span of 22 bases. Germline assignment: CDR1 SGHAT and CDR2 FQNNGV. This CDR3 is built from 18 residues. The complete variable domain, with remaining parts taken from reference TRBV11-2 and TRBJ2-1, reads EAGVAQSPRYKIIEKRQSVAFWCNPISGHATLYWYQQILGQGPKLLIQFQNNGVVDDSQLPKDRFSAERLKGVDSTLKIQPAKLEDSAVYLCASSSPFPTGTLYNEQFFGPGTRLTVL.

Many counts were recorded for this clonotype. This chain connects TRBV7-9 to TRBJ2-1; D is uncertain. The CDR3 spans 13 residues. Trimming pared 5 bases from V and 8 bases from J, leaving 13 bases between. Per the germline V gene, CDR1 is SEHNR and CDR2 is FQNEAQ (reference sequence). The CDR3 nucleotides are TGTGCCAGCAGCCAAGACGAATGGGATGAGCAGTTCTTC. It codes for CASSQDEWDEQFF.

There are many counts of this clonotype. The chain carries TRBV5-1 and TRBJ2-1, with 8 nucleotides matching TRBD1. The germline V gene has CDR1 SGHRS and CDR2 YFSETQ. V shed 4 bases, J shed 6 bases, and the junction held 3 bases outside the gene matches. The CDR3 length is 13 residues. The CDR3 nucleotides are TGCGCCAGCAGCCCAGACAGGGGCAATGAGCAGTTCTTC. Its protein is CASSPDRGNEQFF.

This clonotype has ten or more counts. V usage is TRBV7-6 and J usage is TRBJ1-5, with D maybe TRBD1 (5 bases). V shed 5 bases and J shed 4 bases, with 15 bases lying between them. Germline V lookup: CDR1 SGHVS, CDR2 FNYEAQ. The CDR3 consists of 15 residues. The CDR3 DNA reads TGTGCCAGCAGCCCAAGTGTCGGGGGAAATCAGCCCCAGCATTTT. Translating gives CASSPSVGGNQPQHF.

This clonotype has a count of ten or more. The chain combines TRBV20-1 with TRBJ2-3; a possible D gene is TRBD2 (6 bases). The ends were cut back, 3 bases at V and 0 bases at J, with 13 bases in the middle. Germline V gene sequence: CDR1 DFQATT, CDR2 SNEGSKA (reference sequence). The CDR3 has 15 residues. The CDR3 DNA follows: TGCAGTGCTAGGTCGGGAGCGGTTAGCACAGATACGCAGTATTTT. The encoded protein is CSARSGAVSTDTQYF.

This clonotype was recorded at least ten times. The chain couples TRBV12-3 or TRBV12-4 to TRBJ2-4, with 8 bases that match TRBD2. This CDR3 spans 15 amino acids. Germline trimming cut 1 base from V and 7 bases from J; bases unmatched to any gene: 6. CDR3 loop: CASSLVGGGLNIQYF. The CDR3 region has the DNA TGTGCCAGCAGTTTAGTCGGCGGGGGGCTGAACATTCAGTACTTC.

This clonotype was detected many times. The V and J genes are TRBV2 and TRBJ2-2; 7 nucleotides agree with TRBD1. After removal of 4 bases from V and 5 bases from J, the junction contained 4 bases not matched to a gene. Germline V gives CDR1 SNHLY, CDR2 FYNNEI. CDR3 length: 14 amino acids. The CDR3 coding sequence is TGTGCCAGCAGTGTTGGACAGGAAACCGGGGAGCTGTTTTTT. It specifies CASSVGQETGELFF.

Ten or more counts support this clonotype. V and J are TRBV28 and TRBJ2-2, with D tentatively TRBD1 (5 bases). The germline CDR1 and CDR2 sequences are MDHEN and SYDVKM. CDR3 length: 17 residues. V lost 4 bases and J lost 0, with 15 bases in between. The CDR3 here is CASSSLVQVANTGELFF. CDR3 DNA sequence: TGTGCCAGCAGTTCATTGGTACAGGTGGCGAACACCGGGGAGCTGTTTTTT.

In its sample, this clonotype was seen a few times. This rearrangement joins TRBV7-9 to TRBJ2-7; 7 nucleotides align to TRBD2. The CDR3 has 14 residues. V shed 4 bases and J 0 bases; nucleotides not matched to a gene: 3. Germline V gives CDR1 SEHNR, CDR2 FQNEAQ (reference sequence). CDR3: CASSSGTTSYEQYF. The CDR3 DNA is TGTGCCAGCAGCTCCGGGACTACCTCCTACGAGCAGTACTTC.

This clonotype was seen at least ten times. The rearrangement links TRBV20-1 to TRBJ2-7; 7 positions match TRBD2. The CDR3 has 20 residues. The J segment lost 4 bases and the V segment lost 4 bases, leaving 28 bases of the junction unmatched. Germline CDR1 reads DFQATT; CDR2 reads SNEGSKA (reference sequence). The CDR3 loop is CSATSSFRTSRPPFSYEQYF. DNA of the CDR3: TGCAGTGCTACATCGTCCTTCAGGACTAGTAGGCCGCCTTTTTCATACGAGCAGTACTTC.

This clonotype was counted many times. This chain joins TRBV6-1 and TRBJ2-7, with D uncertain. Between the trimmed V and J ends, which lost 2 bases and 4 bases, there was a span of 12 bases. The CDR3 is made up of 14 amino acids. CDR1 is MNHNS and CDR2 is SASEGT in the germline V gene. For the CDR3, the DNA is TGTGCCAGCAGTGAATTAAGGGCAAATTACGAGCAGTACTTC. Translation gives CASSELRANYEQYF.

The chain links TRBV15 to TRBJ1-1; TRBD1 matches at 10 bases. CDR3 size: 14 residues. V shed 3 bases, J shed 4 bases, and the junction held 2 bases outside the gene matches. Germline V CDR1 and CDR2: LNHNV, YYDKDF (reference sequence). The CDR3 region has the DNA TGTGCCACCAGCAGGGACAGGGGGAGCACTGAAGCTTTCTTT. Protein sequence: CATSRDRGSTEAFF.

Comment on this clonotype: A much larger clone lies one base from this, so it may be a read error. The CDR3 loop reads CASSCIPGGLGGTDTQYF. CDR3 DNA sequence: TGTGCCAGCAGTTGTATCCCAGGGGGTCTCGGGGGCACAGATACGCAGTATTTT. V and J are TRBV6-2 or TRBV6-3 and TRBJ2-3, with 7 bases that match TRBD1. The V and J ends lost 4 bases and 1 base, in that order; junction bases with no gene match: 14. CDR1 and CDR2 (germline): MNHEY, SVGEGT. This CDR3 is built from 18 residues.

This clonotype was seen repeatedly, ten times or more. DNA of the CDR3: TGCGCCAGCAGCTTGGCGGGGAGCCATAATGAGCAGTTCTTC. It specifies CASSLAGSHNEQFF. V usage is TRBV5-1 and J usage is TRBJ2-1, with D tentatively TRBD2 (5 bases). V lost 0 bases and J lost 7, with 11 bases in between. The CDR3 is made up of 14 amino acids. Germline CDR1 reads SGHRS; CDR2 reads YFSETQ.

This clonotype occurred many times. The chain links TRBV5-1 to TRBJ2-2; TRBD2 might be the D (6 bases). CDR1 and CDR2 from the germline V gene are SGHRS and YFSETQ. Deletions cut 0 bases from V and 0 bases from J, with 9 bases between. CDR3 length: 16 residues. CDR3 sequence reads: CASSLEGLTNTGELFF. CDR3 nucleotide sequence: TGCGCCAGCAGCTTGGAGGGACTTACGAACACCGGGGAGCTGTTTTTT.

V and J are TRBV5-6 and TRBJ2-1; 8 nucleotides line up with TRBD2. The CDR3 runs to 15 residues. Germline values: CDR1 SGHDT, CDR2 YYEEEE. J lost 2 bases, V lost 3 bases, and 4 bases had no gene match. CDR3 sequence reads: CASSYLAGPYNEQFF. CDR3 sequence (DNA): TGTGCCAGCAGCTATTTAGCGGGGCCCTACAATGAGCAGTTCTTC.

This clonotype was counted many times. This sequence joins TRBV20-1 and TRBJ2-7, with TRBD2 matching over 14 bases. The germline gives CDR1 DFQATT, CDR2 SNEGSKA (reference sequence). This CDR3 is built from 15 residues. V gave up 0 bases and J gave up 3 bases; unmatched junction bases: 1. The CDR3 sequence: CSARDGLAGGYEQYF. The CDR3, as DNA: TGCAGTGCTAGAGATGGACTAGCGGGAGGCTACGAGCAGTACTTC.

This chain joins TRBV9 and TRBJ2-7; 9 nucleotides agree with TRBD1. V lost 2 bases, J lost 6 bases, and 15 bases stayed unmatched. This CDR3 is built from 17 residues. Germline CDR1 SGDLS, CDR2 YYNGEE. The DNA for the CDR3 is TGTGCCAGCAGCGTTCTTCCTTTCGGGACAGGGCTGCCCGAGCAGTACTTC. Protein sequence: CASSVLPFGTGLPEQYF.

This clonotype is a singleton in its sample. This chain's CDR3 is CASTPGQPYEQYF. The CDR3 region has the DNA TGTGCCAGCACCCCCGGACAGCCCTACGAGCAGTACTTC. The chain couples TRBV4-2 to TRBJ2-7, with D perhaps TRBD1 (6 bases). Trimming took off 7 bases at V and 2 bases at J, with 12 bases between the two ends. CDR3 size: 13 residues. Germline assignment: CDR1 LGHNA and CDR2 YNFKEQ.

Of note for this clonotype: A read error is possible here, since a much larger clone lies one base away. V usage is TRBV4-2 and J usage is TRBJ2-7; 12 bases match TRBD2. Germline-derived CDR1 and CDR2 are LGHNA and YNFKEQ. The CDR3 covers 15 residues. The ends lost 1 base at V and 5 bases at J; junction bases unmatched: 3. CDR3 sequence reads: CASSQGRLAGDEQYF. CDR3 in DNA: TGTGCCAGCAGCCAAGGTCGACTAGCGGGAGACGAGCAGTACTTC.

At least ten counts were recorded for this clonotype. The chain combines TRBV6-2 or TRBV6-3 with TRBJ2-3; D gene uncertain. CDR1 MNHEY and CDR2 SVGEGT come from the germline V gene. V gave up 7 bases and J gave up 2 bases, with 10 bases separating them. The CDR3 loop spans 13 amino acids. The CDR3 loop is CASTDGYTDTQYF. The CDR3 coding sequence is TGTGCCAGCACCGATGGGTACACAGATACGCAGTATTTT.